This TCR beta chain comes out of a study of shared clonotypes between healthy human individuals. Study in general: The donor pool was made up of a couple of women and a few men aged 18 to 49. Every donor yielded three CD4 naive, three CD4 memory, two CD8 naive and one CD8 memory plate.

Assay used: immunoSEQ multiplex PCR; TCRdb lists only in-frame clones, some missing. The sample consists of 2 million to 2.5 million clones, 92% of them appearing once. Findings of the study overall: Rarefaction gave evidence that sorted-subset sequencing remained incomplete despite large depth.

Points on this clone: Its antigen remains unidentified.

CDR3 length equals 18 residues. The TCR was taken from a man younger than 35 in good health. Some clones in this sample may be carry-over from other donors' samples. Material for sequencing was naive CD4+ T cells from PBMCs. Subset given: CD45RA+ positively selected. The J gene is TRBJ1-2, the V gene TRBV21-1. TRBV21-1 is assigned pseudogene status. In nucleotides, the CDR3 is TGTGCCAGCAGCAAAGCCCCTCCCCAGGACCGGGGGGACTATGGCTACACCTTC. Amino acid sequence: CASSKAPPQDRGDYGYTF.